The 30 T cell receptor beta chains below were found in one sample sequenced in a study of human T cells and chemical hapten exposure (dated by TCRdb to the early 2020s). The method behind the library was RACE. The sequencer listed for this sample is NextSeq 500. TCRdb reworked the public reads: Q25 trimming with fastp, MiXCR clone assembly, productive beta chains retained. Each CDR3 protein gets just one entry, which takes the most common genes and DNA from the rows behind it. This sample gives about 69,000 distinct CDR3 sequences in total; approximately 10% of them show up just once. The leading ten clones occupy around 6.8% of the sample. The sample's time point label, decoded: patch test 2, 6 weeks after DPC sensitization. The sample's treatment or condition label, decoded: therapeutic diphenylcyclopropenone sensitization with weekly scalp DPC. The source material was whole blood, sampled in connection with sensitization to the hapten diphenylcyclopropenone (DPC). The receptors shown here come from a woman aged 50 to 65 with alopecia areata. Some clones in this sample may be carry-over from other donors' samples.

This clonotype was seen repeatedly, ten times or more. The CDR3 reads CASSLVRGAINQPQHF. CDR3 coding DNA: TGTGCCAGCAGCTTAGTTCGGGGCGCGATAAATCAGCCCCAGCATTTT. This chain uses TRBV7-2 with TRBJ1-5, with D possibly matching TRBD1 (5 bases). V lost 1 base, J lost 4 bases, and 14 bases lay in between. This CDR3 is built from 16 residues. The V gene's germline CDR1 is SGHTA and CDR2 FQGNSA.

This clonotype has a count of ten or more. V is TRBV6-2 or TRBV6-3 and J is TRBJ1-5; no clear D. Trimming left V 6 bases short and J 5 bases short, with 8 bases between. Germline V CDR1 and CDR2: MNHEY, SVGEGT. CDR3 length: 12 amino acids. The CDR3 DNA sequence: TGTGCCAGCAGCTTTGGGCATCAGCCCCAGCATTTT. Its protein is CASSFGHQPQHF.

J is TRBJ2-1 and V is TRBV6-5; 9 bases line up with TRBD2. Germline V lookup: CDR1 MNHEY, CDR2 SVGAGI. V shed 2 bases and J 5 bases; nucleotides not matched to a gene: 4. This CDR3 has 15 amino acids. The CDR3 DNA reads TGTGCCAGCAGTTACAGGGGACTAGCCGACAATGAGCAGTTCTTC. Its translation: CASSYRGLADNEQFF.

This clonotype was counted many times. The V call is TRBV29-1, the J call TRBJ2-1; 8 bases are shared with TRBD1. Germline CDR1 reads SQVTM; CDR2 reads ANQGSEA. Trimming at V came to 1 base and at J to 10 bases, leaving 6 bases not matched to a gene. This CDR3 spans 13 amino acids. The CDR3 DNA follows: TGCAGCGTTGAAGGGCAGGGGGCTCGCGAGCAGTTCTTC. It translates to CSVEGQGAREQFF.

Ten or more counts support this clonotype. The chain carries TRBV6-5 and TRBJ2-1, with D maybe TRBD1 (5 bases). Germline CDR1 is MNHEY and CDR2 is SVGAGI. There are 16 residues in the CDR3. V was pared by 2 bases and J by 8 bases, with 19 bases between. CDR3 bases: TGTGCCAGCAGTTACATTATCAATGGGGCGCCGGATGAGCAGTTCTTC. This encodes CASSYIINGAPDEQFF.

This clonotype showed up many times. The genes are TRBV7-6 and TRBJ2-2; 7 bases line up with TRBD1. The CDR3 is made up of 13 amino acids. V trimming: 7 bases; J trimming: 6 bases; junction bases outside the gene matches: 5. The germline V gene has CDR1 SGHVS and CDR2 FNYEAQ. The CDR3 DNA reads TGTGCCAGCATCCAGGGGGTGGCCGGGGAGCTGTTTTTT. As protein: CASIQGVAGELFF.

The chain combines TRBV29-1 with TRBJ2-7; possibly TRBD1 or TRBD2 for D (6 bases each). Germline V lookup: CDR1 SQVTM, CDR2 ANQGSEA. The CDR3 loop spans 13 amino acids. V was shortened by 4 bases and J by 4 bases, with 14 bases between the two germline ends. The CDR3 spells CSVGTSGAYEQYF. CDR3 in DNA: TGCAGCGTTGGAACCTCGGGGGCTTACGAGCAGTACTTC.

This clonotype has a single count. The chain has TRBV15 and TRBJ2-2; D is perhaps TRBD2 (6 bases). The CDR3 runs to 12 residues. The germline CDR1 and CDR2 sequences are LNHNV and YYDKDF (reference sequence). Deletions cut 9 bases from V and 4 bases from J, with 9 bases between. The CDR3 here is CATQGGTGELFF. In DNA, the CDR3 is TGTGCCACTCAGGGAGGCACCGGGGAGCTGTTTTTT.

This rearrangement joins TRBV29-1 to TRBJ2-1; D gene unclear. V was cut by 7 bases and J by 9 bases, with 16 bases left in between. The CDR3 totals 12 residues. CDR1 and CDR2 (germline): SQVTM, ANQGSEA. CDR3 DNA sequence: TGCAGCGAGAGCGCCGGGCCAGGTGAGCAGTTCTTC. This codes for CSESAGPGEQFF.

The CDR3 loop is CAWTWGHENIQYF. The CDR3 coding sequence is TGTGCCTGGACCTGGGGCCACGAAAACATTCAGTACTTC. This sequence joins TRBV30 and TRBJ2-4, with a tentative D call TRBD1 (5 bases). This CDR3 comprises 13 residues. The ends were cut back, 4 bases at V and 5 bases at J, with 12 bases in the middle. CDR1 GTSNPN and CDR2 SVGIG come from the germline V gene (reference sequence).

This clonotype was seen many times. V and J are TRBV18 and TRBJ2-7; possibly TRBD2 for D (5 bases). CDR1 KGHSH and CDR2 LQKENI come from the germline V gene. V dropped 3 bases and J dropped 1 base, with 13 bases sitting between them. This CDR3 is 15 amino acids long. The CDR3 protein is CASSPILADSYEQYF. In DNA, the CDR3 is TGTGCCAGCTCACCCATTCTAGCTGATTCCTACGAGCAGTACTTC.

This clonotype was recorded at least ten times. V and J are TRBV11-2 and TRBJ2-3, with D possibly being TRBD1 or TRBD2 (5 bases each). The germline V gene encodes CDR1 SGHAT and CDR2 FQNNGV. The CDR3 spans 14 residues. Trimming took 5 bases from V and 5 from J, leaving 14 bases between them. CDR3 residues: CASSRPGPRDTQYF. The CDR3, as DNA: TGTGCCAGCAGCCGCCCGGGACCTCGAGATACGCAGTATTTT.

This clonotype was observed a few times. This chain uses TRBV28 with TRBJ2-7; D could derive from TRBD1 or TRBD2 (5 bases each). This CDR3 comprises 14 residues. CDR1 is MDHEN and CDR2 is SYDVKM in the germline V gene. Trimming took 6 bases from V and 0 from J, leaving 12 bases between them. In DNA form, the CDR3 reads TGTGCCAGCAGGGCCGGGACGTACTCCTACGAGCAGTACTTC. Translation: CASRAGTYSYEQYF.

Only a few counts were recorded for this clonotype. The CDR3 region has the DNA TGTGCCAGCTCACCATTCCCCCCTAGCGGGCCCGTCGGCCAGTACTTC. This sequence encodes CASSPFPPSGPVGQYF. The chain uses TRBV18 and TRBJ2-4; 8 bases map to TRBD2. CDR3 length: 16 amino acids. With 2 bases clipped from V and 13 bases from J, the junction kept 16 bases outside the gene matches. Germline CDR1 is KGHSH and CDR2 is LQKENI.

This clonotype was observed a handful of times. The chain carries TRBV30 and TRBJ1-2, with D unresolved. V shed 2 bases and J shed 2 bases, with 12 bases lying between them. CDR1 and CDR2 (germline): GTSNPN, SVGIG (reference sequence). This CDR3 contains 14 residues. The CDR3 bases are TGTGCCTGGAGTATAGGGCAGTCCAACTATGGCTACACCTTC. Translation gives CAWSIGQSNYGYTF.

This clonotype was detected ten times or more. The rearrangement links TRBV24-1 to TRBJ2-5; TRBD2 agrees at 9 bases. The germline CDR1 and CDR2 sequences are KGHDR and SFDVKD. V dropped 5 bases and J dropped 1; count of bases not matched to a gene: 4. CDR3 size: 15 residues. CDR3: CATSGTSETQETQYF. CDR3 nucleotide sequence: TGTGCCACCAGTGGGACTAGCGAGACCCAAGAGACCCAGTACTTC.

In its sample, this clonotype was seen a few times. The chain joins TRBV6-5 to TRBJ1-1; D is possibly TRBD1 (5 bases). Germline loops: CDR1 MNHEY, CDR2 SVGAGI. V was cut by 6 bases and J by 8 bases, with 19 bases left in between. This CDR3 region has 14 residues. CDR3 in DNA: TGTGCCAGCAGATCTGAGACTCTTGGGGCAGAAGCTTTCTTT. Translated: CASRSETLGAEAFF.

This clonotype was counted between two and nine times. The rearrangement links TRBV12-3 or TRBV12-4 to TRBJ2-4; 9 bases line up with TRBD1. CDR3 length equals 15 residues. Unmatched junction bases numbered 8, after V lost 6 bases and J lost 5 bases. The CDR3 here is CASRSGTGRQNIQYF. Written as DNA, the CDR3 is TGTGCCAGCAGGTCCGGGACAGGGAGACAAAACATTCAGTACTTC.

This clonotype was picked up many times. V and J are TRBV7-9 and TRBJ2-1; D may be TRBD1 or TRBD2 (5 bases each). Trimming shortened V by 1 base and J by 0 bases, and 16 bases separated the two germline ends. Germline V lookup: CDR1 SEHNR, CDR2 FQNEAQ (reference sequence). This CDR3 is 18 amino acids long. The CDR3 here is CASSLVGDFAGSYNEQFF. The CDR3 DNA is TGTGCCAGCAGCTTAGTGGGGGATTTTGCGGGCTCCTACAATGAGCAGTTCTTC.

The chain has TRBV11-2 and TRBJ1-5; D is unresolved. CDR3 length equals 14 residues. Trimming removed 0 bases from V and 7 bases from J, with 10 bases in between. Germline-derived CDR1 and CDR2 are SGHAT and FQNNGV. The CDR3 loop reads CASSLDRGGQPQHF. In nucleotides, the CDR3 is TGTGCCAGCAGCTTAGACCGAGGTGGGCAGCCCCAGCATTTT. Looking up the rest from reference TRBV11-2 and TRBJ1-5 gives the full variable domain: EAGVAQSPRYKIIEKRQSVAFWCNPISGHATLYWYQQILGQGPKLLIQFQNNGVVDDSQLPKDRFSAERLKGVDSTLKIQPAKLEDSAVYLCASSLDRGGQPQHFGDGTRLSIL.

This clonotype has just a few counts. This chain uses TRBV29-1 with TRBJ2-1; unclear D gene. In germline, CDR1 is SQVTM, CDR2 ANQGSEA. The CDR3 runs to 14 residues. The V end lost 1 base, the J end lost 3 bases, and 10 bases lay between the germline ends. CDR3 sequence (DNA): TGCAGCGTTGAAGGCGTGGTCCTCTACAATGAGCAGTTCTTC. Translating it yields CSVEGVVLYNEQFF.

In its sample, this clonotype was seen many times. The rearrangement joins TRBV3-1 to TRBJ2-4; 10 nucleotides match TRBD2. The V segment lost 2 bases and the J segment 1 base; nucleotides outside the gene matches: 8. Germline assignment: CDR1 LGHDT and CDR2 YNNKEL (reference sequence). The CDR3 sequence is 18 residues long. CDR3 nucleotide sequence: TGTGCCAGCAGCCAAAAACCTAGCGGGAGTCTGGCCAAAAACATTCAGTACTTC. Its protein is CASSQKPSGSLAKNIQYF. Full variable domain (remainder filled in from reference TRBV3-1 and TRBJ2-4): DTAVSQTPKYLVTQMGNDKSIKCEQNLGHDTMYWYKQDSKKFLKIMFSYNNKELIINETVPNRFSPKSPDKAHLNLHINSLELGDSAVYFCASSQKPSGSLAKNIQYFGAGTRLSVL.

The V call is TRBV6-1, the J call TRBJ2-5; a possible D gene is TRBD2 (6 bases). In germline, CDR1 is MNHNS, CDR2 SASEGT. V lost 6 bases, J lost 5 bases, and 10 bases lay in between. The CDR3 consists of 12 residues. In nucleotides, the CDR3 is TGTGCCAGCAGGCGGGACCCCGAGACCCAGTACTTC. It yields the protein CASRRDPETQYF.

The rearrangement joins TRBV20-1 to TRBJ2-5; TRBD2 agrees at 13 bases. The ends lost 5 bases at V and 6 bases at J; junction bases unmatched: 15. The CDR3 has 17 residues. CDR1 is DFQATT, CDR2 SNEGSKA, per germline (reference sequence). CDR3 sequence: CSAFSGTSGTGVKTQYF. Written as DNA, the CDR3 is TGCAGTGCTTTTTCCGGGACTAGCGGGACTGGTGTAAAGACCCAGTACTTC.

In the case of this clonotype: At one of its ends the junction is not consistent with the germline gene, which may arise from a read error. The chain is built from TRBV5-1 and TRBJ1-6, with 7 bases lining up with TRBD1. The CDR3 covers 16 residues. Germline assignment: CDR1 SGHRS and CDR2 YFSETQ. The CDR3 loop is CASSFQFPQGPGPLRF. As DNA, the CDR3 is TGCGCCAGCAGCTTTCAATTCCCACAGGGGCCGGGTCCCCTCCGCTTT.

This clonotype was recorded many times. CDR3 nucleotide sequence: TGTGCCAGCAGCTTCGTCTACGAGCAGTACTTC. Translating gives CASSFVYEQYF. J is TRBJ2-7 and V is TRBV11-2; D ambiguous. Germline V gives CDR1 SGHAT, CDR2 FQNNGV. The CDR3 has 11 residues. V was clipped by 3 bases and J by 3 bases, with 3 bases between them.

There are many counts of this clonotype. The genes are TRBV19 and TRBJ2-3; either TRBD1 or TRBD2 may fit D (5 bases each). The length of the CDR3 is 13 residues. CDR1 and CDR2 from the germline V gene are LNHDA and SQIVND (reference sequence). Trimming left V 5 bases short and J 3 bases short, with 9 bases between. The CDR3 here is CASSAGRTDTQYF. The CDR3 coding sequence is TGTGCCAGTAGTGCAGGGAGAACAGATACGCAGTATTTT.

Many counts were recorded for this clonotype. The chain's CDR3 is CASSRTGAYEQYF. As DNA, the CDR3 is TGTGCCAGCAGTCGAACAGGGGCCTACGAGCAGTACTTC. The chain is built from TRBV6-6 and TRBJ2-7, with 7 bases lining up with TRBD1. The CDR3 sequence is 13 residues long. V lost 5 bases and J lost 2; bases outside the gene matches: 3. CDR1 is MNHNY, CDR2 SVGAGI, per germline (reference sequence).

The CDR3 DNA follows: TGTGCCAGCAGTCCTGGGGACAGGCCGGACATTCAGTACTTC. Translating gives CASSPGDRPDIQYF. The genes are TRBV14 and TRBJ2-4; 8 nucleotides line up with TRBD1. Germline V gives CDR1 SGHDN, CDR2 FVKESK. The CDR3 length is 14 residues. After removal of 6 bases from V and 8 bases from J, the junction contained 9 bases not matched to a gene.

This clonotype is medium-sized in the sample. The V call is TRBV29-1, the J call TRBJ2-5; D is perhaps TRBD2 (5 bases). Trimming left V 3 bases short and J 3 bases short, with 11 bases between. Germline CDR1 SQVTM, CDR2 ANQGSEA. The CDR3 spans 13 residues. The CDR3 loop is CSVERVAKETQYF. In DNA, the CDR3 is TGCAGCGTTGAGAGGGTAGCGAAAGAGACCCAGTACTTC.